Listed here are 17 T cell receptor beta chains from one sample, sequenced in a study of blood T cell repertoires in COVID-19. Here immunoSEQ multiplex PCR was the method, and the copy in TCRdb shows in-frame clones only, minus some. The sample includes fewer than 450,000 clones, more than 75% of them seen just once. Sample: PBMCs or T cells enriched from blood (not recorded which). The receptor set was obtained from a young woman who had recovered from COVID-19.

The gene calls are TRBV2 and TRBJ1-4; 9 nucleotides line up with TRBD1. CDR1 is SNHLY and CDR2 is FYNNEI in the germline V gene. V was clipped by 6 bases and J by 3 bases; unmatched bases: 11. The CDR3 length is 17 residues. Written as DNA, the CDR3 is TGTGCCAGCAGACCCACGACAAGGACAGGGGCTAATGAAAAACTGTTTTTT. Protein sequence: CASRPTTRTGANEKLFF.

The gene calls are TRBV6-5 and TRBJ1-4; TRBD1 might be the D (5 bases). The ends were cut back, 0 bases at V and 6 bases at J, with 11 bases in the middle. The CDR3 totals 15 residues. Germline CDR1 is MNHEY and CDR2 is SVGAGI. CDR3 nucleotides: TGTGCCAGCAGTTACTCTCCCCAGGGTCATGAAAAACTGTTTTTT. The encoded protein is CASSYSPQGHEKLFF.

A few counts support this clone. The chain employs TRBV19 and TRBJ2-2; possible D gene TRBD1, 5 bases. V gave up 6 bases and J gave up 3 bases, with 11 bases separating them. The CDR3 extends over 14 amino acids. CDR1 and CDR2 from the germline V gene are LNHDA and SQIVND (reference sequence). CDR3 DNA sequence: TGTGCCAGTAGAAGTGCAGGGCACACCGGGGAGCTGTTTTTT. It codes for CASRSAGHTGELFF.

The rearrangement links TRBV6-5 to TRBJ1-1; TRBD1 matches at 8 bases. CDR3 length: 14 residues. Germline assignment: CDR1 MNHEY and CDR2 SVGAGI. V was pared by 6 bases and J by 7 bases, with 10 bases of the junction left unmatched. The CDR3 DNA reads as TGTGCCAGCAGGAACGTCGACAGGGGCCTTGAAGCTTTCTTT. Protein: CASRNVDRGLEAFF.

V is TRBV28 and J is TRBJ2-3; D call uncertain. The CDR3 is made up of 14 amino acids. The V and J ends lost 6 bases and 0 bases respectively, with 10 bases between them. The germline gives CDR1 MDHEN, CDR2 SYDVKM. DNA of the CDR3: TGTGCCAGCAGCCTTAGACTTAGCACAGATACGCAGTATTTT. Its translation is CASSLRLSTDTQYF.

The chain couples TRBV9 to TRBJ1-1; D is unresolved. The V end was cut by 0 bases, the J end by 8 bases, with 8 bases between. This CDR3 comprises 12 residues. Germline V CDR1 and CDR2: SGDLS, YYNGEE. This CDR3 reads CASSVGAGEAFF. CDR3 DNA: TGTGCCAGCAGCGTAGGGGCAGGAGAAGCTTTCTTT.

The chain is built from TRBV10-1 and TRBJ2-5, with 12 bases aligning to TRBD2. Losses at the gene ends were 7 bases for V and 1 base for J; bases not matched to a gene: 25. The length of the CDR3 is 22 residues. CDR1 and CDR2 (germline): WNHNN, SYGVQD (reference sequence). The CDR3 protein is CASKAARGAASGGAGRQETQYF. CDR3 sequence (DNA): TGCGCCAGCAAAGCCGCCCGGGGGGCTGCTAGCGGGGGGGCCGGGCGCCAAGAGACCCAGTACTTC.

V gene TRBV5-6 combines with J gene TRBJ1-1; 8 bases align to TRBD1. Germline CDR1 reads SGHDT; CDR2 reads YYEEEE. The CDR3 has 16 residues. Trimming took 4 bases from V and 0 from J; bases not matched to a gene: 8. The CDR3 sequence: CASSRQGNFMNTEAFF. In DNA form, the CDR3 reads TGTGCCAGCAGCCGACAGGGGAATTTCATGAACACTGAAGCTTTCTTT.

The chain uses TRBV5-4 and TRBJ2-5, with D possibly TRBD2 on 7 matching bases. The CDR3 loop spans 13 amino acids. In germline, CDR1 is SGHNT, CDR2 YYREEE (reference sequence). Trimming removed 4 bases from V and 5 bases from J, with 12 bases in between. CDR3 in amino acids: CASSQGGGETQYF. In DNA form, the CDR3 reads TGTGCCAGCAGCCAAGGGGGGGGCGAGACCCAGTACTTC.

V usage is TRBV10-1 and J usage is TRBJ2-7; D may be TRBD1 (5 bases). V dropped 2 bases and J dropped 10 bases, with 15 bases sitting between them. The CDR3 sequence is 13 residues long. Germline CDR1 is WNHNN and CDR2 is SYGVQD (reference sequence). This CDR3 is CASSETGYIGQYF. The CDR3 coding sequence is TGCGCCAGCAGTGAGACAGGCTATATCGGACAGTACTTC.

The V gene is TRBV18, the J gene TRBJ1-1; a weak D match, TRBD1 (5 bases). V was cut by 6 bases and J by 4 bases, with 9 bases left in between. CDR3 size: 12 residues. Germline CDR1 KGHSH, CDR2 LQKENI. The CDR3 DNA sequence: TGTGCCAGCTCGGCGGGGGTCACTGAAGCTTTCTTT. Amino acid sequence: CASSAGVTEAFF.

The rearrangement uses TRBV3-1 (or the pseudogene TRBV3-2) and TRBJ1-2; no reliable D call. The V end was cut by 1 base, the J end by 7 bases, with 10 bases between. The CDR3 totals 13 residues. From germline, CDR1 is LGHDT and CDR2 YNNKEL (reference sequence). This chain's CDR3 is CASSQVASSGYTF. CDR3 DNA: TGTGCCAGCAGCCAAGTGGCCTCTTCTGGCTACACCTTC.

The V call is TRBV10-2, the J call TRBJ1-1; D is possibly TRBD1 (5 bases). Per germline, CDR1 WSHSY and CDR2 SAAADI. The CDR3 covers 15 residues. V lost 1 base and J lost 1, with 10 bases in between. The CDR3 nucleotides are TGCGCCAGCAGTGAGTGGGGGGACCGGAACACTGAAGCTTTCTTT. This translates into CASSEWGDRNTEAFF.

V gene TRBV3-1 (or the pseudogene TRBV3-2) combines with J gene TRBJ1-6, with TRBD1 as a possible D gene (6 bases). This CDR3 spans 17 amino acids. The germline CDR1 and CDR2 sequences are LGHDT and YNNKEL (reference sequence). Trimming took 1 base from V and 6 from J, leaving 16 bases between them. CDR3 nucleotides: TGTGCCAGCAGCCAAGGGGGCCAGGGGCTGTTTAATTCACCCCTCCACTTT. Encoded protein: CASSQGGQGLFNSPLHF.

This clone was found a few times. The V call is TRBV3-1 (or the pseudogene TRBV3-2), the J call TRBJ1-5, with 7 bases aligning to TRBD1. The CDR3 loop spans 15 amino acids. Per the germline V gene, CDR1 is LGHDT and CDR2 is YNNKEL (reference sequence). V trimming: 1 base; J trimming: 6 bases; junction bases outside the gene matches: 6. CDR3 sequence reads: CASSQVRGPGQPQHF. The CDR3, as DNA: TGTGCCAGCAGCCAAGTGAGGGGGCCAGGTCAGCCCCAGCATTTT.

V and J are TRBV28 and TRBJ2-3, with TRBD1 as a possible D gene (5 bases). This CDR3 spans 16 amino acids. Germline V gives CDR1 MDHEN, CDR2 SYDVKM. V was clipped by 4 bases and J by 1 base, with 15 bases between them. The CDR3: CASSSPRTQGTDTQYF. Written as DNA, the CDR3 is TGTGCCAGCAGTTCACCGAGGACACAGGGCACAGATACGCAGTATTTT.

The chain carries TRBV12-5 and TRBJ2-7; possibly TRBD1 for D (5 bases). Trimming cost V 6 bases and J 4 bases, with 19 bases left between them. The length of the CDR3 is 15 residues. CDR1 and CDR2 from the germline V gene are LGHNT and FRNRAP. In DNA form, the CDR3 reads TGTGCTAGTGGAATTGGGGCCCAGGGTGGGTACGAGCAGTACTTC. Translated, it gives CASGIGAQGGYEQYF.